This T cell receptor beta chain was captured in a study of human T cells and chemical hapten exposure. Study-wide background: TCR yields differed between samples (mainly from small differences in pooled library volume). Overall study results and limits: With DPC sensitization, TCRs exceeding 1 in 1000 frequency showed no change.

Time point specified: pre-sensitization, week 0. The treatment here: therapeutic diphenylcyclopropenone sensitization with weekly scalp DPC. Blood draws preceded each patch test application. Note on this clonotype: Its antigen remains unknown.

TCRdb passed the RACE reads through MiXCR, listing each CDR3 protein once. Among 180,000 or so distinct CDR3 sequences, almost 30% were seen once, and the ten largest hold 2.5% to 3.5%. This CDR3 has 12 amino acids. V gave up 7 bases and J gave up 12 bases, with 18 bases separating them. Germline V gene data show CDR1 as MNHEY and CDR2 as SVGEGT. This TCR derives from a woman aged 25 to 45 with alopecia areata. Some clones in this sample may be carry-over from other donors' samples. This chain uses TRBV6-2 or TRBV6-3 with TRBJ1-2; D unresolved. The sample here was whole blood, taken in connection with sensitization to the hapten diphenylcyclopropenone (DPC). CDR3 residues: CASTHPGYSDTF. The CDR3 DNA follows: TGTGCCAGCACTCACCCTGGCTATTCCGACACCTTC.